The 26 T cell receptor beta chains below were found in one sample sequenced in a study of blood T cell repertoires in COVID-19. Using immunoSEQ multiplex PCR, the repertoire was profiled, and TCRdb retains in-frame clones only, with some absent. The repertoire holds 450,000 to 600,000 clones, with about 85% as singletons. What was sequenced was PBMCs or T cells enriched from blood (not recorded which). These receptors were obtained from a woman between 18 and 29 years old who had recovered from COVID-19.

Here the CDR3 DNA reads TGTGCCAGCAGTGACCAGGGGAGGGGAGAGACCCAGTACTTC. Residues: CASSDQGRGETQYF. The chain has TRBV2 and TRBJ2-5; maybe TRBD2 (7 bases). V was cut by 3 bases and J by 4 bases, with 12 bases left in between. CDR3 length equals 14 residues. Looked up from germline, CDR1 is SNHLY and CDR2 is FYNNEI.

The chain recombines TRBV15 with TRBJ1-5; 8 bases map to TRBD1. V lost 2 bases to trimming and J lost 5 bases; unmatched junction nucleotides: 8. Per the germline V gene, CDR1 is LNHNV and CDR2 is YYDKDF (reference sequence). This CDR3 has 16 amino acids. In DNA form, the CDR3 reads TGTGCCACCAGCAGACTGGGTGGACAGGGAGATCAGCCCCAGCATTTT. Translation gives CATSRLGGQGDQPQHF.

The V call is TRBV19, the J call TRBJ2-3; D is possibly TRBD1 (6 bases). Germline assignment: CDR1 LNHDA and CDR2 SQIVND (reference sequence). The CDR3 spans 15 residues. Trimming left V 3 bases short and J 1 base short, with 11 bases between. CDR3 in amino acids: CASSISKGGTDTQYF. In DNA, the CDR3 is TGTGCCAGTAGTATCTCTAAGGGGGGCACAGATACGCAGTATTTT.

This chain joins TRBV11-1 and TRBJ2-7; 8 bases align to TRBD2. CDR1 is SGHAT, CDR2 FQDESV, per germline (reference sequence). The ends lost 5 bases at V and 5 bases at J; junction bases unmatched: 11. The CDR3 consists of 15 residues. CDR3 amino acids: CASSRLPGLVNEQYF. In DNA, the CDR3 is TGTGCCAGCAGCCGACTCCCGGGACTAGTCAACGAGCAGTACTTC.

CDR3 loop: CASSGRQGAKETQYF. The CDR3 DNA is TGTGCCAGCAGCGGACGACAGGGGGCAAAAGAGACCCAGTACTTC. The chain uses TRBV28 and TRBJ2-5, with 10 bases that match TRBD1. V lost 6 bases, J lost 3 bases, and 7 bases stayed unmatched. Germline V gives CDR1 MDHEN, CDR2 SYDVKM. The CDR3 covers 15 residues. Filled out from reference TRBV28 and TRBJ2-5, the complete variable domain reads DVKVTQSSRYLVKRTGEKVFLECVQDMDHENMFWYRQDPGLGLRLIYFSYDVKMKEKGDIPEGYSVSREKKERFSLILESASTNQTSMYLCASSGRQGAKETQYFGPGTRLLVL.

This clone was found once. Here the CDR3 reads CASSRQAYPQETQYF. The CDR3, as DNA: TGTGCCAGCAGCCGTCAGGCTTACCCCCAAGAGACCCAGTACTTC. The J gene is TRBJ2-5, the V gene TRBV3-1 (or the pseudogene TRBV3-2); unclear D gene. Trimming left V 4 bases short and J 1 base short, with 13 bases between. The CDR3 is made up of 15 amino acids. Germline V gives CDR1 LGHDT, CDR2 YNNKEL (reference sequence).

J is TRBJ1-6 and V is TRBV2; D uncertain. The CDR3 loop spans 16 amino acids. The V gene lost 6 bases and the J gene lost 9 bases, with 21 bases spanning the gap. CDR1 and CDR2 from the germline V gene are SNHLY and FYNNEI. CDR3 DNA: TGTGCCAGCAGGCCCTCCCTCGGTGAGGTTAGTTCACCCCTCCACTTT. Residues: CASRPSLGEVSSPLHF.

The gene calls are TRBV6-5 and TRBJ1-1; no clear D gene. The V gene's germline CDR1 is MNHEY and CDR2 SVGAGI. The CDR3 has 13 residues. The V gene lost 5 bases and the J gene lost 1 base, with 8 bases spanning the gap. CDR3 coding DNA: TGTGCCAGCAGTCTAATCCCGAACACTGAAGCTTTCTTT. It is translated as CASSLIPNTEAFF.

The chain has TRBV6-5 and TRBJ1-1, with 7 bases aligning to TRBD1. The CDR3 length is 16 residues. CDR1 MNHEY and CDR2 SVGAGI come from the germline V gene. The V and J ends lost 2 bases and 1 base, in that order; junction bases with no gene match: 7. As DNA, the CDR3 is TGTGCCAGCAGTTACCTACAGGGGCGGAAGAACACTGAAGCTTTCTTT. Its translation: CASSYLQGRKNTEAFF.

This clone was counted once. V and J are TRBV4-1 and TRBJ2-7; 7 bases are a match to TRBD1. This CDR3 spans 16 amino acids. The V gene's germline CDR1 is MGHRA and CDR2 YSYEKL. The V and J ends lost 0 bases and 3 bases, in that order; junction bases with no gene match: 8. CDR3 sequence: CASSQENNAGGYEQYF. In DNA, the CDR3 is TGCGCCAGCAGCCAAGAAAATAACGCAGGGGGCTACGAGCAGTACTTC.

This chain links TRBV15 with TRBJ1-1, with a weak D call TRBD1 (6 bases). The ends were cut back, 0 bases at V and 3 bases at J, with 20 bases in the middle. Germline-derived CDR1 and CDR2 are LNHNV and YYDKDF (reference sequence). This CDR3 comprises 18 residues. The CDR3 DNA is TGTGCCACCAGCAGAGATGGAGGGGGGGATTCCACTTACACTGAAGCTTTCTTT. Its protein product is CATSRDGGGDSTYTEAFF. The full variable domain, completed using reference TRBV15 and TRBJ1-1, is DAMVIQNPRYQVTQFGKPVTLSCSQTLNHNVMYWYQQKSSQAPKLLFHYYDKDFNNEADTPDNFQSRRPNTSFCFLDIRSPGLGDTAMYLCATSRDGGGDSTYTEAFFGQGTRLTVV.

This chain joins TRBV19 and TRBJ1-5, with no clear D. CDR1 and CDR2 (germline): LNHDA, SQIVND (reference sequence). This CDR3 has 14 residues. The V end was cut by 3 bases, the J end by 3 bases, with 9 bases between. The CDR3 region has the DNA TGTGCCAGTAGTATTGGGCAGCACAATCAGCCCCAGCATTTT. It translates to CASSIGQHNQPQHF. Together with reference TRBV19 and TRBJ1-5, the CDR3 gives the full variable domain: DGGITQSPKYLFRKEGQNVTLSCEQNLNHDAMYWYRQDPGQGLRLIYYSQIVNDFQKGDIAEGYSVSREKKESFPLTVTSAQKNPTAFYLCASSIGQHNQPQHFGDGTRLSIL.

The chain employs TRBV2 and TRBJ1-2, with 7 bases that match TRBD1. After removal of 6 bases from V and 3 bases from J, the junction contained 10 bases not matched to a gene. The CDR3 runs 15 residues. Germline CDR1 reads SNHLY; CDR2 reads FYNNEI. This CDR3 reads CASRPPRDSYYGYTF. DNA of the CDR3: TGTGCCAGCAGGCCCCCCCGGGACAGCTACTATGGCTACACCTTC.

The chain combines TRBV28 with TRBJ1-5; no clear D. V was shortened by 1 base and J by 4 bases, with 8 bases between the two germline ends. The CDR3 has 14 amino acids. CDR1 is MDHEN, CDR2 SYDVKM, per germline. CDR3 DNA: TGTGCCAGCAGTTTATCTCCCCTAAATCAGCCCCAGCATTTT. Its protein is CASSLSPLNQPQHF.

The V and J genes are TRBV6-4 and TRBJ1-3; D remains ambiguous. This CDR3 contains 10 residues. Germline values: CDR1 MRHNA, CDR2 SNTAGT. The DNA for the CDR3 is TGTGCACCGCGCGTAAACACCATATATTTT. Protein: CAPRVNTIYF.

The genes are TRBV19 and TRBJ1-3; D remains ambiguous. There are 14 residues in the CDR3. The germline V gene encodes CDR1 LNHDA and CDR2 SQIVND (reference sequence). Trimming left V 3 bases short and J 3 bases short, with 9 bases between. The CDR3 DNA follows: TGTGCCAGTAGTATGATGGCGGTTGGAAACACCATATATTTT. As protein: CASSMMAVGNTIYF.

This clone showed up just once. This chain joins TRBV5-1 and TRBJ1-1; weak D call: TRBD1 (5 bases). CDR1 and CDR2 from the germline V gene are SGHRS and YFSETQ. CDR3 size: 15 residues. V was trimmed by 4 bases and J by 2 bases, leaving 15 bases between them. Written as DNA, the CDR3 is TGCGCCAGCAGCCCGAAACTGACAGATAACACTGAAGCTTTCTTT. Protein product: CASSPKLTDNTEAFF.

The chain has TRBV2 and TRBJ2-7; no clear D gene. Germline V gene sequence: CDR1 SNHLY, CDR2 FYNNEI. The CDR3 sequence is 17 residues long. The germline V and J ends were trimmed by 0 bases and 6 bases, with 21 bases remaining between them. CDR3 in amino acids: CASSEASASISYIEQYF. In nucleotides, the CDR3 is TGTGCCAGCAGTGAAGCTTCCGCTAGTATTTCGTATATCGAGCAGTACTTC.

The chain uses TRBV19 and TRBJ2-2, with D possibly being TRBD1 (5 bases). CDR1 LNHDA and CDR2 SQIVND come from the germline V gene (reference sequence). Trimming took off 4 bases at V and 6 bases at J, with 15 bases between the two ends. CDR3 size: 15 residues. CDR3 in DNA: TGTGCCAGTAGTAGCCTACAGGTGTTGCCCGGGGAGCTGTTTTTT. This translates into CASSSLQVLPGELFF.

V and J are TRBV7-2 and TRBJ1-4; D unclear. The CDR3 length is 14 residues. The V and J ends lost 2 bases and 4 bases respectively, with 8 bases between them. Germline values: CDR1 SGHTA, CDR2 FQGNSA. The CDR3 DNA sequence: TGTGCCAGCAGCTTACAACGGTTTAATGAAAAACTGTTTTTT. It specifies CASSLQRFNEKLFF.

The V gene is TRBV9, the J gene TRBJ2-3, with D uncertain. The CDR3 sequence is 15 residues long. Germline-derived CDR1 and CDR2 are SGDLS and YYNGEE. V was pared by 2 bases and J by 6 bases, with 16 bases between. The CDR3 here is CASSVSSDSRDTQYF. The DNA for the CDR3 is TGTGCCAGCAGCGTCTCCTCAGACTCGCGGGATACGCAGTATTTT.

The chain recombines TRBV7-9 with TRBJ1-6, with D unclear. V was clipped by 1 base and J by 7 bases, with 11 bases between them. The CDR3 is 15 residues long. Germline CDR1 reads SEHNR; CDR2 reads FQNEAQ (reference sequence). The CDR3 DNA sequence: TGTGCCAGCAGCTTAGGCTCAGTCTTGAATTCACCCCTCCACTTT. Residues: CASSLGSVLNSPLHF.

About this clone: In the same sample, other DNA sequences code for this CDR3. The CDR3 loop is CASSIDSYGYTF. DNA of the CDR3: TGTGCCAGCAGCATAGACAGCTATGGCTACACCTTC. V gene TRBV5-4 combines with J gene TRBJ1-2, with a tentative D call TRBD1 (5 bases). The CDR3 loop spans 12 amino acids. Germline lookup yields CDR1 SGHNT and CDR2 YYREEE (reference sequence). The germline V and J ends were trimmed by 4 bases and 4 bases, with 8 bases remaining between them.

The V call is TRBV30, the J call TRBJ2-1, with D perhaps TRBD2 (6 bases). The length of the CDR3 is 13 residues. Germline V lookup: CDR1 GTSNPN, CDR2 SVGIG (reference sequence). The ends were cut back, 7 bases at V and 1 base at J, with 11 bases in the middle. CDR3 region: CASEGGSYNEQFF. In DNA, the CDR3 is TGTGCCTCGGAGGGTGGTTCCTACAATGAGCAGTTCTTC.

V gene TRBV2 combines with J gene TRBJ1-4, with a tentative D call TRBD1 (5 bases). There are 17 residues in the CDR3. V shed 7 bases and J shed 8 bases, with 26 bases lying between them. CDR1 and CDR2 from the germline V gene are SNHLY and FYNNEI. The CDR3: CASTRWSWGGSHEKLFF. The CDR3 nucleotides read TGTGCCAGCACCCGATGGTCTTGGGGGGGATCGCACGAAAAACTGTTTTTT.

V usage is TRBV30 and J usage is TRBJ2-5; 7 bases align to TRBD2. The CDR3 totals 16 residues. Germline V gene lookup returns CDR1 GTSNPN and CDR2 SVGIG (reference sequence). Unmatched junction bases numbered 15, after V lost 5 bases and J lost 3 bases. DNA for the CDR3: TGTGCCTGGGGAAGGGGTACGAGCGGGGAGGAAGAGACCCAGTACTTC. Its protein product is CAWGRGTSGEEETQYF. Complete variable domain (other parts from reference TRBV30 and TRBJ2-5): SQTIHQWPATLVQPVGSPLSLECTVEGTSNPNLYWYRQAAGRGLQLLFYSVGIGQISSEVPQNLSASRPQDRQFILSSKKLLLSDSGFYLCAWGRGTSGEEETQYFGPGTRLLVL.